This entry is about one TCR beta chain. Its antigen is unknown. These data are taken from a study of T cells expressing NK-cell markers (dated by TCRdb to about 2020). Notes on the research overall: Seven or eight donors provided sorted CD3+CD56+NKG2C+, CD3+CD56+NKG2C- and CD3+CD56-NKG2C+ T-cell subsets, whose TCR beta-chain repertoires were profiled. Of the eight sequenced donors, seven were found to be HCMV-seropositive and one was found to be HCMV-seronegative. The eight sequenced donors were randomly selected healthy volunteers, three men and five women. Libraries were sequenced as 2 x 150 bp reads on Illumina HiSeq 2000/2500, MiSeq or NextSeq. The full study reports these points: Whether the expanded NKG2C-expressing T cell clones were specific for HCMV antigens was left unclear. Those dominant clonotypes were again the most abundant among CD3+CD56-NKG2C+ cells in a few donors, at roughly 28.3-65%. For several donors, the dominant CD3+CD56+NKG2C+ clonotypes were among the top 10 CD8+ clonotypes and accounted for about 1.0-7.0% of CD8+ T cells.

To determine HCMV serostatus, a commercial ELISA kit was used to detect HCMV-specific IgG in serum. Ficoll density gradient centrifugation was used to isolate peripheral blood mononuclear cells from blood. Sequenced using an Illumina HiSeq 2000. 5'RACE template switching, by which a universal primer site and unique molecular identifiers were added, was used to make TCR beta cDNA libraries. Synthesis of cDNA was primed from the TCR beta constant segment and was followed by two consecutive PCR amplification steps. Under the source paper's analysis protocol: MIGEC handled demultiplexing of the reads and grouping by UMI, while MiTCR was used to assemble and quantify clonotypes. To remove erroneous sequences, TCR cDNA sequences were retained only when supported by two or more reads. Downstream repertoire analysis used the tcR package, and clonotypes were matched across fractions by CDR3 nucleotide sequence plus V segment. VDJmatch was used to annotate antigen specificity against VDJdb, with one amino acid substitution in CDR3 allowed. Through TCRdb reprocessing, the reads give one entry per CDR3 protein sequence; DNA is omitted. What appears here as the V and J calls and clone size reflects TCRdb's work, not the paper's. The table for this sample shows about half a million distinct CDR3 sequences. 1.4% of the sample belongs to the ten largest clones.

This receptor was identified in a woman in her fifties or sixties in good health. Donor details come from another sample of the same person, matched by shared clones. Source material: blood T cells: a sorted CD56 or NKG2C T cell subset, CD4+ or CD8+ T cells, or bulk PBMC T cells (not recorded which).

The CDR3 loop reads CASSQPTAGELFF. The rearrangement combines TRBV3-1 with TRBJ2-2. Measured from the cysteine to the phenylalanine, the CDR3 is 13 residues long. The DNA sequence is not available. The germline V gene (reference sequence) sets CDR1 to LGHDT and CDR2 to YNNKEL.